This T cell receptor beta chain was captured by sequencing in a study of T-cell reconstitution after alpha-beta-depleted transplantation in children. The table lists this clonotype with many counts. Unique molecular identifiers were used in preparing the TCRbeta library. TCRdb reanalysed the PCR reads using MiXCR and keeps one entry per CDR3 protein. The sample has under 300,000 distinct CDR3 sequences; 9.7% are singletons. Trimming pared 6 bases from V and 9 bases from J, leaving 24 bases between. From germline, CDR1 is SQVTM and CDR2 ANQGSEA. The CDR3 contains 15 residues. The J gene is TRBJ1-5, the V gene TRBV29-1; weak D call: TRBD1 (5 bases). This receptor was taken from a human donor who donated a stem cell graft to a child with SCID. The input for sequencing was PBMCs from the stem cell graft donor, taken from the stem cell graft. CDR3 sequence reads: CSVAYRDDPSVPQHF. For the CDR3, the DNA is TGCAGCGTGGCCTATAGGGACGATCCGTCCGTGCCCCAGCATTTT.